This T cell receptor beta chain comes out of a study of cytomegalovirus exposure and HLA in healthy donors. The CDR3 has 17 amino acids. The V segment lost 0 bases and the J segment 4 bases; nucleotides outside the gene matches: 3. The germline V gene encodes CDR1 SGHVS and CDR2 FNYEAQ. Sequenced by immunoSEQ multiplex PCR; TCRdb stores in-frame clones only, minus some. The table lists about 250,000 clones, 87% of them singletons. The TCR originated in a man between 18 and 35 years old in good health and CMV-seropositive. The source material was PBMCs. This chain joins TRBV7-6 and TRBJ2-3; 14 bases are a match to TRBD2. CDR3 bases: TGTGCCAGCAGCTTAGCGGGGACTAGCGGGAGTCCAGATACGCAGTATTTT. Protein product: CASSLAGTSGSPDTQYF.